The clone carrying this T cell receptor (beta chain) has a handful of counts. The sample originates from a study of post-analysis software for immune sequencing data. Sequencing libraries made from TCR beta cDNA carried unique molecular identifiers. Using its own MiXCR run on the PCR reads, TCRdb lists one record per CDR3 protein. The sample lists about 500,000 distinct CDR3 sequences, around 40% seen once, with around an eighth in the top ten. Material: blood. This clonotype was sampled from a girl aged 5-17 years with multiple sclerosis.

The CDR3 sequence: CASSQRSFGLGLAGGSSYEQYF. The CDR3, as DNA: TGCGCCAGCAGCCAAAGGTCCTTTGGGTTGGGCCTAGCGGGAGGGAGCTCCTACGAGCAGTACTTC. The V call is TRBV4-1, the J call TRBJ2-7, with 12 positions matching TRBD2. This CDR3 is built from 22 residues. CDR1 is MGHRA, CDR2 YSYEKL, per germline. Trimming took 2 bases from V and 0 from J; bases not matched to a gene: 20.